This entry describes one T cell receptor (beta chain). Its antigen is undetermined. This sample was included in a study of T cell repertoires in ileal Crohn's disease. Looking at the study overall: About 40% were active smokers at surgery; median disease duration was about 7.5 years. Postoperative therapy was given to about half: 11 thiopurines, around 20 anti-TNF agents. Study-level findings and limits: High-frequency clones were more common in sorted CD8 than CD4 cells.

Repertoires were generated with immunoSEQ multiplex PCR, while TCRdb's copy carries only in-frame clones and drops some. The sample lists 13,000 to 15,000 clones, roughly three quarters occurring once. Sequenced sample: ileal tissue. The receptor was derived from an adult with Crohn's disease.

This CDR3 is CASSLRTGKPQHF. In nucleotides, the CDR3 is TGTGCCAGCAGCTTACGTACAGGGAAGCCCCAGCATTTT. This chain joins TRBV7-2 and TRBJ1-5; weak D call: TRBD1 (6 bases). The CDR3 has 13 amino acids. Per germline, CDR1 SGHTA and CDR2 FQGNSA. V was shortened by 2 bases and J by 8 bases, with 10 bases between the two germline ends.